The rows below give T cell receptor beta chains drawn from one sample of a study of blood T cell repertoires in COVID-19. The protocol was immunoSEQ multiplex PCR, while the TCRdb copy is restricted to in-frame clones and leaves out a portion. The sample contains more than 150,000 clones, approximately 79% of which appear only once. Sequenced sample: peripheral blood. Receptors were obtained from a man aged 50 or older who had recovered from COVID-19. The CDR3 runs from the conserved cysteine through the conserved F or W. D genes are given only for firm matches. Size is omitted from some rows. Given values are once, few, many or a class for expanded clones.

DNA,CDR3,D,size,J,V
TGTGCCAGCAGCCCCAACCGGCGGGGGAGCACTGAAGCTTTCTTT,CASSPNRRGSTEAFF,-,-,TRBJ1-1,TRBV3-1/TRBV3-2
TGTGCCAGCAGTTCTGGACAGGGGGACTATGGCTACACCTTC,CASSSGQGDYGYTF,TRBD1,-,TRBJ1-2,TRBV28
TGTGCCTGGAGTCCCTTACGGGGAGGGTCTTACGAGCAGTACTTC,CAWSPLRGGSYEQYF,TRBD2,-,TRBJ2-7,TRBV30
TGCGCCAGCAGCTCGTCCGCGAGGACTGAAGCTTTCTTT,CASSSSARTEAFF,-,-,TRBJ1-1,TRBV5-1
TGTGCCAGCGGCTTGACAGGGGCTGGCGAGCAGTACTTC,CASGLTGAGEQYF,TRBD1,-,TRBJ2-7,TRBV4-2
TGTGCTAGTTCCCCAAGACTAGCGGGAGGCGATGAGCAGTTCTTC,CASSPRLAGGDEQFF,TRBD2,-,TRBJ2-1,TRBV12-5
TGTGCCAGCAGTTATATCCGCGGGAGTTCTTCCGACCAAAATTTC,CASSYIRGSSSDQNF,TRBD2,-,TRBJ2-7,TRBV6-5
TGCAGCGTTGCCCCGGAGTCCGTTAATGAAAAACTGTTTTTT,CSVAPESVNEKLFF,-,-,TRBJ1-4,TRBV29-1
TGTGCCAGCAGTGAGACGGAGAAGCAGTACTTC,CASSETEKQYF,-,-,TRBJ2-7,TRBV2
TGTGCCAGCAGCTTAAATCTCGACAGGGAAGCTTTCTTT,CASSLNLDREAFF,-,-,TRBJ1-1,TRBV7-3
TGTGCCAGCAGCCCGGGACATCCCTACGAGCAGTACTTC,CASSPGHPYEQYF,-,-,TRBJ2-7,TRBV25-1
TGTGCCAGCAGAGAGGGACTAGCGGGAGTCACAGATACGCAGTATTTT,CASREGLAGVTDTQYF,TRBD2,-,TRBJ2-3,TRBV6-4
TGTGCCACCAGTGATTTGTTAACTAGCGGGAAACAGTTCTTC,CATSDLLTSGKQFF,TRBD2,-,TRBJ2-1,TRBV24-1
TGTGCCAGCAGCTTACCGGGACAGGTCAATGAGCAGTTCTTC,CASSLPGQVNEQFF,TRBD1,-,TRBJ2-1,TRBV27
TGTGCCAGCAGCGCCACAACAGCCAACACCGGGGAGCTGTTTTTT,CASSATTANTGELFF,-,-,TRBJ2-2,TRBV9
TGCAGCGTCGGCGGGGGCCTCGATTCCAATGAGCAGTTCTTC,CSVGGGLDSNEQFF,-,-,TRBJ2-1,TRBV29-1
TGTGCCAGTAGTATAAATCACGAGGTGGCGGTGGGGCTGTTTTTT,CASSINHEVAVGLFF,-,-,TRBJ2-2,TRBV19
TGTGCCAGTAAAACAGGCAGCCTCTCTGGGGCCAACGTCCTGACTTTC,CASKTGSLSGANVLTF,-,once,TRBJ2-6,TRBV19
TGTGCCAGCAGTTACCCGCAGGAAAGATTTGAAGCTTTCTTT,CASSYPQERFEAFF,-,few,TRBJ1-1,TRBV6-6
TGTGCCAGCAGCTTAGCCAGGGGGGATCAGCCCCAGCATTTT,CASSLARGDQPQHF,TRBD1,-,TRBJ1-5,TRBV7-8
TGTGCCAGCAGTTCATCGCGGTCAGCCGGGGGCGAGCAGTACTTC,CASSSSRSAGGEQYF,-,few,TRBJ2-7,TRBV27
TGTGCCAGCAGTTTAGGACAGGGAAGAGGCTACACCTTC,CASSLGQGRGYTF,TRBD1,-,TRBJ1-2,TRBV12-3/TRBV12-4
TGCGCCAGCAGCCCACGGACAGGAGCTAACTATGGCTACACCTTC,CASSPRTGANYGYTF,TRBD1,-,TRBJ1-2,TRBV4-3
TGTGCCAGCAGCTTAGCAGCGGGGGGGAATCAGCCCCAGCATTTT,CASSLAAGGNQPQHF,-,-,TRBJ1-5,TRBV7-2
TGTGCCAGCAGCTTACTCGGGACAGCCTCCTACGAGCAGTACTTC,CASSLLGTASYEQYF,TRBD1,once,TRBJ2-7,TRBV5-5
TGTGCCAGCTCACCACCGCAGGTTGCAACTAATGAAAAACTGTTTTTT,CASSPPQVATNEKLFF,-,-,TRBJ1-4,TRBV18
TGTGCCAGCAGTAGGGGCGGGAAAGAGACCCAGTACTTC,CASSRGGKETQYF,-,once,TRBJ2-5,TRBV7-9
TGCAGCGGACTATCCCCTACGGGACTGACCCTGGACACCGGGGAGCTGTTTTTT,CSGLSPTGLTLDTGELFF,-,once,TRBJ2-2,TRBV29-1
TGTGCCAGCAGCTTTCTTTACAGGGGGCGCGGGGAGCTGTTTTTT,CASSFLYRGRGELFF,TRBD1,-,TRBJ2-2,TRBV11-2
TGTGCCAGCAGCTCTAGGACAGGTTATAATTCACCCCTCCACTTT,CASSSRTGYNSPLHF,TRBD1,-,TRBJ1-6,TRBV9
TGCGCCAGCAGGCAGGAACCGGGACAGGGTTGGGAGACCCAGTACTTC,CASRQEPGQGWETQYF,TRBD1,few,TRBJ2-5,TRBV5-1
TGTGCCAGCAGTGAAACGAGGGGGAGTACTGAAGCTTTCTTT,CASSETRGSTEAFF,-,-,TRBJ1-1,TRBV6-1
TGTGCCAGCAGCAAAGGGACAGGGGGGAATTCACCCCTCCACTTT,CASSKGTGGNSPLHF,TRBD1,-,TRBJ1-6,TRBV3-1/TRBV3-2
TGTGCCAGCAGCCCCGAGGGCAGCGACACCGGGGAGCTGTTTTTT,CASSPEGSDTGELFF,-,few,TRBJ2-2,TRBV11-3
TGTGCCAGCAGCGTAGGGGTAGCCAATGAGCAGTTCTTC,CASSVGVANEQFF,-,-,TRBJ2-1,TRBV9
TGCGCCAGCAGCAACAGAGAAGCTAACTATGGCTACACCTTC,CASSNREANYGYTF,-,-,TRBJ1-2,TRBV5-1
TGTGCCTGGAGTGTTAACAGTTATGGCTACACCTTC,CAWSVNSYGYTF,-,-,TRBJ1-2,TRBV30
TGTGCCAGCAGCTTAGTTTTGGCGGGAGCAAACATTCAGTACTTC,CASSLVLAGANIQYF,TRBD2,-,TRBJ2-4,TRBV7-2
TGTGCCAGCAGCCAAGCTATCACTAGACTGAACGAGCAGTACTTC,CASSQAITRLNEQYF,-,-,TRBJ2-7,TRBV3-1/TRBV3-2
TGTGCCAGCAGAGAAAATAGCGGGAGGCTAGCCGGCGAGCAGTACTTC,CASRENSGRLAGEQYF,TRBD2,-,TRBJ2-7,TRBV4-2
TGTGCCAGCAGCCTAACCGGGACTAGCGTCGGGCAGTACTTC,CASSLTGTSVGQYF,TRBD2,-,TRBJ2-7,TRBV4-2
TGTGCCAGCAGCCAAGTAGGCGGAGCCTCCTACGAGCAGTACTTC,CASSQVGGASYEQYF,-,few,TRBJ2-7,TRBV14
TGTGCCAGCAGTGAATTTAGCGGTACCTACAATGAGCAGTTCTTC,CASSEFSGTYNEQFF,-,-,TRBJ2-1,TRBV25-1
TGTGCCAGCAGCTACGCCGGGACAGCTAATGAAAAACTGTTTTTT,CASSYAGTANEKLFF,TRBD1,-,TRBJ1-4,TRBV9
TGTGCCAGCAGCCAAGGGGGGGTGATTAGGGCCGTTGGCTACACCTTC,CASSQGGVIRAVGYTF,-,-,TRBJ1-2,TRBV3-1/TRBV3-2
TGTGCCAGCTCACGCGGATCCTACGAGCAGTACTTC,CASSRGSYEQYF,-,few,TRBJ2-7,TRBV6-5
TGTGCCAGTTATGGCGCGGGTGGGATAAGCTCCTATAATTCACCCCTCCACTTT,CASYGAGGISSYNSPLHF,-,-,TRBJ1-6,TRBV19
TGCGCCAGCACTTCCCCCACAGATACGCAGTATTTT,CASTSPTDTQYF,-,-,TRBJ2-3,TRBV5-1
TGTGCCAGCAGCGCATGGGACAGGGGGGCGGGTACGCAGTATTTT,CASSAWDRGAGTQYF,TRBD1,-,TRBJ2-3,TRBV11-2
TGTGCCAGCAGTTACAGGGACAGGGACTACGAGCAGTACTTC,CASSYRDRDYEQYF,TRBD1,-,TRBJ2-7,TRBV6-5
TGTGCCACCGGCCCACTAGGGGGCAGAGGAGATACGCAGTATTTT,CATGPLGGRGDTQYF,TRBD1,-,TRBJ2-3,TRBV24-1
TGTGCCAGCAGTTACTCGTGGGTAAAGGGGACTGAAGCTTTCTTT,CASSYSWVKGTEAFF,-,few,TRBJ1-1,TRBV6-5
TGTGCCAGCAGCAGGACAGGATACGAGCAGTACTTC,CASSRTGYEQYF,TRBD1,-,TRBJ2-7,TRBV12-3/TRBV12-4
TGTGCCAGCTCACCAGCGGGGAACGATCAGCCCCAGCATTTT,CASSPAGNDQPQHF,-,-,TRBJ1-5,TRBV18
TGCGCCAGCAGCTCCTGGACAGGGGGTAATGGCTACACCTTC,CASSSWTGGNGYTF,TRBD1,-,TRBJ1-2,TRBV5-1